The 26 T cell receptor beta chains listed next were all sequenced from one sample in a study of control samples from healthy donors and cancer patients. Sequencing used immunoSEQ multiplex PCR; TCRdb keeps in-frame clones, though not all of them. The sample shows about 130,000 clones, just under 95% of them seen only once. The specimen was PBMCs. The source of these receptors is a man aged 55-75 years with colorectal cancer.

The chain links TRBV7-2 to TRBJ2-7; the match to TRBD1 covers 9 bases. Trimming at V came to 3 bases and at J to 3 bases, leaving 6 bases not matched to a gene. In germline, CDR1 is SGHTA, CDR2 FQGNSA. The CDR3 length is 15 residues. The CDR3 DNA reads as TGTGCCAGCAGCTTTGACGGGACAGGGCTCTACGAGCAGTACTTC. This encodes CASSFDGTGLYEQYF.

The chain recombines TRBV13 with TRBJ2-3, with a weak D call TRBD2 (5 bases). Germline CDR1 is PRHDT and CDR2 is FYEKMQ (reference sequence). The CDR3 is made up of 13 amino acids. V gave up 5 bases and J gave up 0 bases, with 6 bases separating them. This CDR3 is CASSRTSTDTQYF. The CDR3 bases are TGTGCCAGCAGCCGGACTAGCACAGATACGCAGTATTTT. Drawing the rest from reference TRBV13 and TRBJ2-3, the complete variable domain is AAGVIQSPRHLIKEKRETATLKCYPIPRHDTVYWYQQGPGQDPQFLISFYEKMQSDKGSIPDRFSAQQFSDYHSELNMSSLELGDSALYFCASSRTSTDTQYFGPGTRLTVL.

The CDR3 protein is CASSDEAKMNTEAFF. The CDR3 coding sequence is TGTGCCAGTAGTGACGAAGCTAAAATGAACACTGAAGCTTTCTTT. The chain employs TRBV19 and TRBJ1-1, with D hard to call. Germline lookup yields CDR1 LNHDA and CDR2 SQIVND (reference sequence). Trimming took off 5 bases at V and 0 bases at J, with 13 bases between the two ends. The CDR3 has 15 residues.

The sample holds one count of this clone. The chain employs TRBV5-1 and TRBJ1-2; TRBD1 aligns across 11 bases. With V trimmed by 5 bases and J by 2 bases, 8 bases remained unmatched. The V gene's germline CDR1 is SGHRS and CDR2 YFSETQ. CDR3 length: 16 amino acids. CDR3 residues: CASSRTGTGGNYGYTF. The CDR3, as DNA: TGCGCCAGCAGTCGCACCGGGACAGGGGGAAACTATGGCTACACCTTC.

V gene TRBV29-1 combines with J gene TRBJ1-2; 7 nucleotides align to TRBD1. This CDR3 comprises 17 residues. V trimming: 7 bases; J trimming: 2 bases; junction bases outside the gene matches: 19. CDR1 SQVTM and CDR2 ANQGSEA come from the germline V gene. The CDR3 protein is CSAEGEGGIRLNYGYTF. CDR3 nucleotide sequence: TGCAGCGCCGAGGGGGAAGGGGGCATTAGGTTGAACTATGGCTACACCTTC.

The chain carries TRBV11-2 and TRBJ1-2, with 7 positions matching TRBD1. The germline gives CDR1 SGHAT, CDR2 FQNNGV. CDR3 length equals 13 residues. With V trimmed by 6 bases and J by 0 bases, 1 base remained unmatched. The CDR3 nucleotides are TGTGCCAGCAGGGGACAGACTAACTATGGCTACACCTTC. Encoded protein: CASRGQTNYGYTF.

This chain joins TRBV5-1 and TRBJ2-7; 9 nucleotides agree with TRBD2. The CDR3 extends over 15 amino acids. The germline CDR1 and CDR2 sequences are SGHRS and YFSETQ. The V segment lost 4 bases and the J segment 4 bases; nucleotides outside the gene matches: 9. CDR3 bases: TGCGCCAGCAGCCCGGGCGGGGGGGCCATGTACGAGCAGTACTTC. Residues: CASSPGGGAMYEQYF.

The chain recombines TRBV6-4 with TRBJ1-2; D uncertain. V dropped 1 base and J dropped 4 bases, with 7 bases sitting between them. Looked up from germline, CDR1 is MRHNA and CDR2 is SNTAGT. This CDR3 is built from 13 residues. The DNA for the CDR3 is TGTGCCAGCAGTGACTACATGGGCTATGGCTACACCTTC. Translated: CASSDYMGYGYTF.

In DNA form, the CDR3 reads TGCGCCAGCAGCCGACCGGACAGGAACACCGGGGAGCTGTTTTTT. This gives the protein CASSRPDRNTGELFF. V is TRBV5-1 and J is TRBJ2-2, with D possibly TRBD1 on 6 matching bases. The CDR3 sequence is 15 residues long. Germline CDR1 reads SGHRS; CDR2 reads YFSETQ. Trimming took 4 bases from V and 1 from J, leaving 11 bases between them. The variable domain in full, with the rest retrieved from reference TRBV5-1 and TRBJ2-2, is KAGVTQTPRYLIKTRGQQVTLSCSPISGHRSVSWYQQTPGQGLQFLFEYFSETQRNKGNFPGRFSGRQFSNSRSEMNVSTLELGDSALYLCASSRPDRNTGELFFGEGSRLTVL.

V usage is TRBV5-1 and J usage is TRBJ2-7; tentative D call: TRBD1 (5 bases). The V gene's germline CDR1 is SGHRS and CDR2 YFSETQ. The CDR3 spans 15 residues. Trimming left V 4 bases short and J 3 bases short, with 17 bases between. The CDR3 sequence: CASSHDSNSVYEQYF. The CDR3 DNA sequence: TGCGCCAGCAGCCATGACAGTAATTCCGTCTACGAGCAGTACTTC.

The chain has TRBV7-2 and TRBJ1-4; the D is unclear. The V gene lost 0 bases and the J gene lost 2 bases, with 4 bases spanning the gap. Germline CDR1 and CDR2: SGHTA and FQGNSA. This CDR3 is 14 amino acids long. The CDR3 DNA sequence: TGTGCCAGCAGCTTAGCCCCGACTAATGAAAAACTGTTTTTT. It specifies CASSLAPTNEKLFF.

This clone has a single count. V is TRBV14 and J is TRBJ1-6; 8 bases are a match to TRBD1. The CDR3 is 17 residues long. CDR1 is SGHDN, CDR2 FVKESK, per germline. The V segment lost 4 bases and the J segment 10 bases; nucleotides outside the gene matches: 15. The CDR3 here is CASSPGQGFAGVSPLHF. CDR3 sequence (DNA): TGTGCCAGCAGCCCCGGACAGGGTTTTGCGGGAGTGTCACCCCTCCACTTT.

V usage is TRBV5-8 and J usage is TRBJ1-4, with D possibly being TRBD1 (6 bases). CDR1 SGHTS and CDR2 YDEGEE come from the germline V gene. The CDR3 loop spans 14 amino acids. V lost 1 base, J lost 4 bases, and 8 bases lay in between. The CDR3 bases are TGTGCCAGCAGCTTGAGACAGGTTAATGAAAAACTGTTTTTT. Encoded protein: CASSLRQVNEKLFF.

The rearrangement uses TRBV4-3 and TRBJ2-1; 7 bases agree with TRBD2. Trimming at V came to 1 base and at J to 4 bases, leaving 4 bases not matched to a gene. There are 15 residues in the CDR3. CDR1 and CDR2 (germline): LGHNA, YSLEER. The CDR3 loop is CASSQATSDYNEQFF. DNA of the CDR3: TGCGCCAGCAGCCAAGCAACTAGCGATTACAATGAGCAGTTCTTC.

V and J are TRBV7-2 and TRBJ2-5, with 8 bases that match TRBD2. The CDR3 covers 15 residues. Germline loops: CDR1 SGHTA, CDR2 FQGNSA. V shed 5 bases and J 0 bases; nucleotides not matched to a gene: 5. CDR3 DNA: TGTGCCAGCAGCCCGCAGACTAGCGACCAAGAGACCCAGTACTTC. It specifies CASSPQTSDQETQYF. Complete variable domain (other parts from reference TRBV7-2 and TRBJ2-5): GAGVSQSPSNKVTEKGKDVELRCDPISGHTALYWYRQSLGQGLEFLIYFQGNSAPDKSGLPSDRFSAERTGGSVSTLTIQRTQQEDSAVYLCASSPQTSDQETQYFGPGTRLLVL.

V and J are TRBV30 and TRBJ1-1, with a tentative D call TRBD1 (5 bases). V lost 2 bases, J lost 3 bases, and 16 bases lay in between. The CDR3 covers 15 residues. Looked up from germline, CDR1 is GTSNPN and CDR2 is SVGIG (reference sequence). CDR3 DNA sequence: TGTGCCTGGAGTTTCCTTAAGGGGCAAGACACTGAAGCTTTCTTT. Its protein is CAWSFLKGQDTEAFF.

V usage is TRBV10-3 and J usage is TRBJ2-3, with 8 bases identical to TRBD1. CDR1 is ENHRY, CDR2 SYGVKD, per germline. This CDR3 is 14 amino acids long. V shed 6 bases and J 5 bases; nucleotides not matched to a gene: 7. The CDR3 nucleotides read TGTGCCATCAGGGGACAGGCGGCTCAAGATACGCAGTATTTT. This codes for CAIRGQAAQDTQYF.

The chain joins TRBV23-1 to TRBJ2-5; TRBD2 agrees at 13 bases. TRBV23-1 is designated an ORF whose function remains uncertain. Unmatched junction bases numbered 9, after V lost 7 bases and J lost 1 base. The CDR3 loop spans 17 amino acids. CDR3 in amino acids: CASIREGTSGVQETQYF. The CDR3 bases are TGCGCCAGCATAAGAGAGGGGACTAGCGGGGTCCAAGAGACCCAGTACTTC.

The chain recombines TRBV4-2 with TRBJ2-7; 10 nucleotides match TRBD1. CDR1 is LGHNA, CDR2 YNFKEQ, per germline. The trim removed 3 bases at V and 7 bases at J, leaving 12 bases unmatched. This CDR3 is built from 16 residues. CDR3 region: CASSHEPGQGQEEQYF. CDR3 DNA sequence: TGTGCCAGCAGCCACGAACCGGGACAGGGGCAGGAGGAGCAGTACTTC.

This clone showed up just a few times. V is TRBV12-3 or TRBV12-4 and J is TRBJ1-6; a weak D match, TRBD1 (6 bases). Trimming took 8 bases from V and 7 from J, leaving 12 bases between them. The CDR3 covers 13 residues. CDR3 loop: CASSGAVNSPLHF. The CDR3 DNA reads as TGTGCCAGCTCAGGGGCCGTCAATTCACCCCTCCACTTT.

This chain joins TRBV19 and TRBJ2-7; D unresolved. The ends were cut back, 5 bases at V and 0 bases at J, with 5 bases in the middle. Germline assignment: CDR1 LNHDA and CDR2 SQIVND (reference sequence). The length of the CDR3 is 12 residues. The CDR3 nucleotides are TGTGCCAGTAGTGGAAACTCCTACGAGCAGTACTTC. Its translation: CASSGNSYEQYF.

The CDR3 nucleotides read TGTGCCAGTAAACTTGGACGGGTAAGCTCCTATAATTCACCCCTCCACTTT. This sequence encodes CASKLGRVSSYNSPLHF. This chain connects TRBV19 to TRBJ1-6; no clear D. Germline loops: CDR1 LNHDA, CDR2 SQIVND (reference sequence). CDR3 length equals 17 residues. Trimming pared 7 bases from V and 0 bases from J, leaving 16 bases between.

This clone was counted between two and nine times. The chain recombines TRBV7-2 with TRBJ2-7; D is undetermined. Germline V gives CDR1 SGHTA, CDR2 FQGNSA. V gave up 2 bases and J gave up 7 bases, with 15 bases separating them. This CDR3 region has 14 residues. The CDR3 region has the DNA TGTGCCAGCAGCTTAAACATCGCTCCCCCGGAGCAGTACTTC. Its protein is CASSLNIAPPEQYF.

The J gene is TRBJ2-5, the V gene TRBV2; perhaps TRBD1 as D (6 bases). The CDR3 spans 15 residues. Per germline, CDR1 SNHLY and CDR2 FYNNEI. Deletions cut 6 bases from V and 2 bases from J, with 16 bases between. CDR3 sequence: CASRSRGQPQETQYF. DNA for the CDR3: TGTGCCAGCAGGTCAAGAGGACAGCCTCAAGAGACCCAGTACTTC.

V is TRBV5-1 and J is TRBJ2-3; 7 bases agree with TRBD2. Looked up from germline, CDR1 is SGHRS and CDR2 is YFSETQ. The CDR3 is made up of 15 amino acids. Trimming cost V 2 bases and J 0 bases; bases outside gene matches: 3. The CDR3 bases are TGCGCCAGCAGCTTCGGGGGGACTAGCACAGATACGCAGTATTTT. It specifies CASSFGGTSTDTQYF. The variable domain in full, with the rest retrieved from reference TRBV5-1 and TRBJ2-3, is KAGVTQTPRYLIKTRGQQVTLSCSPISGHRSVSWYQQTPGQGLQFLFEYFSETQRNKGNFPGRFSGRQFSNSRSEMNVSTLELGDSALYLCASSFGGTSTDTQYFGPGTRLTVL.

The V gene is TRBV7-9, the J gene TRBJ2-5; TRBD2 might be the D (7 bases). CDR3 length: 14 residues. CDR1 and CDR2 from the germline V gene are SEHNR and FQNEAQ (reference sequence). The V and J ends lost 0 bases and 5 bases respectively, with 10 bases between them. This chain's CDR3 is CASSLAGGHETQYF. CDR3 DNA: TGTGCCAGCAGCTTAGCGGGGGGGCACGAGACCCAGTACTTC.